The 31 T cell receptor beta chains listed next were all sequenced from one sample in a study of T cell clones after liver transplantation. Sequencing was performed with immunoSEQ multiplex PCR; in TCRdb, only in-frame clones are kept and a portion is missing. Among under 150,000 clones listed, 90% were seen once. This sample comprised CD4+ T cells from blood, obtained 12 months after liver transplant. These receptors were collected from a human patient who received a liver transplant. A share of the T cells may be of graft donor origin.

The J gene is TRBJ1-5, the V gene TRBV2, with D maybe TRBD1 (6 bases). The CDR3 totals 13 residues. Germline assignment: CDR1 SNHLY and CDR2 FYNNEI. Trimming shortened V by 6 bases and J by 5 bases, and 11 bases separated the two germline ends. The CDR3 loop reads CASSKDRDQPQHF. DNA of the CDR3: TGTGCCAGCAGCAAGGACAGAGATCAGCCCCAGCATTTT.

This clone was observed a handful of times. The genes are TRBV6-1 and TRBJ2-5, with TRBD2 matching 8 bases. J gave up 5 bases and V 9 bases, and 14 bases lay outside the gene matches. Germline V lookup: CDR1 MNHNS, CDR2 SASEGT. The CDR3 length is 15 residues. CDR3 DNA sequence: TGTGCCAGTCGGAGCGGGAGTTTTGGTCTGGAGACCCAGTACTTC. The encoded protein is CASRSGSFGLETQYF.

This clone was seen more than once but under ten times. The chain has TRBV28 and TRBJ1-2; a weak D match, TRBD1 (5 bases). Germline V gene data show CDR1 as MDHEN and CDR2 as SYDVKM. This CDR3 is 13 amino acids long. V was pared by 6 bases and J by 5 bases, with 13 bases between. The CDR3 coding sequence is TGTGCCAGCAGATCCGACAGTAGTTATGGCTACACCTTC. Translated, it gives CASRSDSSYGYTF.

This chain connects TRBV6-1 to TRBJ2-1; 8 nucleotides align to TRBD2. V lost 1 base, J lost 5 bases, and 4 bases stayed unmatched. The CDR3 has 15 residues. Germline V gene sequence: CDR1 MNHNS, CDR2 SASEGT. CDR3 loop: CASSEDVSGDNEQFF. CDR3 nucleotide sequence: TGTGCCAGCAGTGAAGATGTTAGCGGGGACAATGAGCAGTTCTTC.

The chain uses TRBV7-3 and TRBJ2-1; TRBD2 is a possible D gene (5 bases). Germline assignment: CDR1 SGHTA and CDR2 FQGTGA. The CDR3 spans 15 residues. Trimming shortened V by 0 bases and J by 1 base, and 7 bases separated the two germline ends. The CDR3 coding sequence is TGTGCCAGCAGCTTAACGGGAGCGTCCTACAATGAGCAGTTCTTC. This sequence encodes CASSLTGASYNEQFF.

The chain carries TRBV10-3 and TRBJ2-7, with D possibly TRBD2 on 6 matching bases. The germline V and J ends were trimmed by 0 bases and 3 bases, with 12 bases remaining between them. This CDR3 spans 15 amino acids. Germline CDR1 and CDR2: ENHRY and SYGVKD. CDR3 protein: CAISESLGGDYEQYF. Here the CDR3 DNA reads TGTGCCATCAGTGAGTCTCTGGGAGGTGACTACGAGCAGTACTTC.

The V call is TRBV5-1, the J call TRBJ2-1; 8 nucleotides match TRBD1. The germline V gene encodes CDR1 SGHRS and CDR2 YFSETQ. The trim removed 4 bases at V and 0 bases at J, leaving 18 bases unmatched. The CDR3 is made up of 20 amino acids. The DNA of the CDR3 is TGCGCCAGCAGCCTTTCCGGGACAGGTGCATTCAGGAGCTCCTACAATGAGCAGTTCTTC. Protein product: CASSLSGTGAFRSSYNEQFF. Using reference TRBV5-1 and TRBJ2-1 for the parts outside the CDR3, the full variable domain is KAGVTQTPRYLIKTRGQQVTLSCSPISGHRSVSWYQQTPGQGLQFLFEYFSETQRNKGNFPGRFSGRQFSNSRSEMNVSTLELGDSALYLCASSLSGTGAFRSSYNEQFFGPGTRLTVL.

The chain uses TRBV27 and TRBJ2-7, with 9 bases identical to TRBD1. Looked up from germline, CDR1 is MNHEY and CDR2 is SMNVEV (reference sequence). V dropped 0 bases and J dropped 3; count of bases not matched to a gene: 15. The CDR3 consists of 19 residues. CDR3 sequence (DNA): TGTGCCAGCAGTTTATCCAAACCTTCCGGACAGGGGATCCGCTACGAGCAGTACTTC. Translation: CASSLSKPSGQGIRYEQYF.

This rearrangement joins TRBV11-3 to TRBJ2-5, with D perhaps TRBD1 or TRBD2 (6 bases each). The CDR3 sequence is 17 residues long. The germline V gene has CDR1 SGHNT and CDR2 YENEEA. V was shortened by 1 base and J by 2 bases, with 17 bases between the two germline ends. CDR3 amino acids: CASSLAGWGRDQETQYF. The DNA for the CDR3 is TGTGCCAGCAGCTTAGCGGGCTGGGGGCGGGATCAAGAGACCCAGTACTTC. Complete variable domain (other parts from reference TRBV11-3 and TRBJ2-5): EAGVVQSPRYKIIEKKQPVAFWCNPISGHNTLYWYLQNLGQGPELLIRYENEEAVDDSQLPKDRFSAERLKGVDSTLKIQPAELGDSAVYLCASSLAGWGRDQETQYFGPGTRLLVL.

This clone was counted many times. V and J are TRBV5-1 and TRBJ1-1; D remains ambiguous. This CDR3 comprises 13 residues. Germline V gives CDR1 SGHRS, CDR2 YFSETQ. Trimming shortened V by 1 base and J by 1 base, and 5 bases separated the two germline ends. CDR3 sequence: CASSLNANTEAFF. The CDR3 coding sequence is TGCGCCAGCAGCTTGAATGCGAACACTGAAGCTTTCTTT.

This chain joins TRBV2 and TRBJ1-2; possible D gene TRBD1, 6 bases. Per germline, CDR1 SNHLY and CDR2 FYNNEI. V shed 0 bases and J shed 14 bases, with 22 bases lying between them. CDR3 length equals 15 residues. The CDR3 is CASSEASNLQGWITF. In DNA form, the CDR3 reads TGTGCCAGCAGTGAAGCCTCAAACCTACAGGGTTGGATAACCTTC.

The rearrangement links TRBV30 to TRBJ1-1, with 7 bases fitting TRBD1. Germline trimming cut 3 bases from V and 0 bases from J; bases unmatched to any gene: 10. CDR1 and CDR2 from the germline V gene are GTSNPN and SVGIG (reference sequence). The CDR3 has 16 amino acids. The CDR3 reads CAWSIDPGQMNTEAFF. The CDR3 DNA follows: TGTGCCTGGAGCATTGACCCGGGACAGATGAACACTGAAGCTTTCTTT.

The chain joins TRBV5-4 to TRBJ2-2; D may be TRBD1 (7 bases). With 4 bases removed from V and 7 bases from J, the gap between germline ends came to 14 bases. This CDR3 comprises 14 residues. Looked up from germline, CDR1 is SGHNT and CDR2 is YYREEE (reference sequence). CDR3 sequence: CASSPGGGLGELFF. The CDR3 nucleotides read TGTGCCAGCAGCCCAGGAGGGGGCCTCGGGGAGCTGTTTTTT.

This chain joins TRBV9 and TRBJ2-3; tentative D call: TRBD2 (6 bases). CDR1 is SGDLS, CDR2 YYNGEE, per germline. This CDR3 has 12 amino acids. The V end lost 3 bases, the J end lost 8 bases, and 10 bases lay between the germline ends. CDR3 sequence (DNA): TGTGCCAGCAGCGGCTCCGGGGGTACGCAGTATTTT. It is translated as CASSGSGGTQYF. Variable domain in full (rest from reference TRBV9 and TRBJ2-3): DSGVTQTPKHLITATGQRVTLRCSPRSGDLSVYWYQQSLDQGLQFLIQYYNGEERAKGNILERFSAQQFPDLHSELNLSSLELGDSALYFCASSGSGGTQYFGPGTRLTVL.

V and J are TRBV14 and TRBJ2-3, with 10 bases matching TRBD1. V shed 3 bases, J shed 6 bases, and the junction held 3 bases outside the gene matches. There are 14 residues in the CDR3. Looked up from germline, CDR1 is SGHDN and CDR2 is FVKESK. The CDR3 reads CASSQRTGGDTQYF. Here the CDR3 DNA reads TGTGCCAGCAGCCAGAGGACAGGGGGGGATACGCAGTATTTT.

CDR3 region: CASSPTTGVNTGELFF. Written as DNA, the CDR3 is TGTGCCAGCAGCCCCACGACAGGGGTAAACACCGGGGAGCTGTTTTTT. This sequence joins TRBV7-6 and TRBJ2-2; 8 bases map to TRBD1. Trimming removed 5 bases from V and 2 bases from J; junction bases left unmatched: 7. There are 16 residues in the CDR3. Germline V gene data show CDR1 as SGHVS and CDR2 as FNYEAQ. The variable domain in full, with the rest retrieved from reference TRBV7-6 and TRBJ2-2, is GAGVSQSPRYKVTKRGQDVALRCDPISGHVSLYWYRQALGQGPEFLTYFNYEAQQDKSGLPNDRFSAERPEGSISTLTIQRTEQRDSAMYRCASSPTTGVNTGELFFGEGSRLTVL.

This sequence joins TRBV9 and TRBJ2-2; 10 bases are a match to TRBD2. V dropped 0 bases and J dropped 7; count of bases not matched to a gene: 9. The CDR3 has 17 residues. The germline V gene has CDR1 SGDLS and CDR2 YYNGEE. The CDR3 region is CASSVDPSGSTVGELFF. DNA for the CDR3: TGTGCCAGCAGCGTAGACCCTAGCGGGAGTACGGTCGGGGAGCTGTTTTTT.

Here the CDR3 DNA reads TGTGCCAGCAGTTACTCCGGGGGGAACAATCAGCCCCAGCATTTT. As protein: CASSYSGGNNQPQHF. The chain combines TRBV6-6 with TRBJ1-5, with a tentative D call TRBD1 (5 bases). The germline V and J ends were trimmed by 0 bases and 3 bases, with 9 bases remaining between them. The CDR3 has 15 amino acids. CDR1 is MNHNY and CDR2 is SVGAGI in the germline V gene (reference sequence).

The chain employs TRBV29-1 and TRBJ1-2; no reliable D call. Germline V gives CDR1 SQVTM, CDR2 ANQGSEA. The V and J ends lost 3 bases and 0 bases respectively, with 8 bases between them. This CDR3 region has 13 residues. The CDR3 reads CSVDPDSNYGYTF. The CDR3 DNA sequence: TGCAGCGTTGATCCAGATTCTAACTATGGCTACACCTTC.

The chain is built from TRBV5-1 and TRBJ2-1; TRBD1 matches at 7 bases. Germline V gene lookup returns CDR1 SGHRS and CDR2 YFSETQ. The CDR3 sequence is 15 residues long. The V gene end was trimmed by 6 bases and the J gene end by 8 bases; junction bases not matched to a gene: 14. The CDR3 loop reads CASKLEQGNWDEQFF. Written as DNA, the CDR3 is TGCGCCAGCAAACTCGAACAGGGGAACTGGGATGAGCAGTTCTTC.

V usage is TRBV28 and J usage is TRBJ2-3, with a possible D match to TRBD2 (5 bases). Germline V gene lookup returns CDR1 MDHEN and CDR2 SYDVKM. This CDR3 has 14 amino acids. V was trimmed by 5 bases and J by 5 bases, leaving 14 bases between them. The CDR3, as DNA: TGTGCCAGCAGTCCCCCCGGAGCGGTAGATACGCAGTATTTT. Translation: CASSPPGAVDTQYF.

The chain is built from TRBV6-6 and TRBJ2-1; TRBD1 or TRBD2 may be the D gene (6 bases each). Germline V lookup: CDR1 MNHNY, CDR2 SVGAGI (reference sequence). Trimming cost V 2 bases and J 8 bases, with 7 bases left between them. The CDR3 sequence is 12 residues long. The CDR3 region is CASSYGGHEQFF. The CDR3 DNA reads TGTGCCAGCAGTTACGGGGGGCATGAGCAGTTCTTC.

V usage is TRBV11-2 and J usage is TRBJ2-2; 7 positions match TRBD2. From germline, CDR1 is SGHAT and CDR2 FQNNGV. There are 16 residues in the CDR3. Trimming took 3 bases from V and 4 from J; bases not matched to a gene: 8. CDR3 amino acids: CASSFRSSGPTGELFF. The CDR3 bases are TGTGCCAGCAGCTTTAGGTCTAGCGGTCCCACCGGGGAGCTGTTTTTT. The entire variable domain, with the rest obtained from reference TRBV11-2 and TRBJ2-2, is as follows: EAGVAQSPRYKIIEKRQSVAFWCNPISGHATLYWYQQILGQGPKLLIQFQNNGVVDDSQLPKDRFSAERLKGVDSTLKIQPAKLEDSAVYLCASSFRSSGPTGELFFGEGSRLTVL.

V and J are TRBV29-1 and TRBJ2-7; TRBD2 aligns across 10 bases. CDR1 and CDR2 (germline): SQVTM, ANQGSEA. V dropped 5 bases and J dropped 2; count of bases not matched to a gene: 12. This CDR3 comprises 16 residues. CDR3 coding DNA: TGCAGCGTTTCAAAACCGACTAGCGGGCGCACCTACGAGCAGTACTTC. This encodes CSVSKPTSGRTYEQYF.

This clone has a single count. This chain joins TRBV11-3 and TRBJ2-7, with D uncertain. This CDR3 has 11 amino acids. V lost 0 bases and J 6 bases, leaving 3 bases between the germline ends. Germline V CDR1 and CDR2: SGHNT, YENEEA. The CDR3 protein is CASSLESEQYF. CDR3 bases: TGTGCCAGCAGCTTAGAATCCGAGCAGTACTTC.

V and J are TRBV7-6 and TRBJ2-5; D gene unclear. The CDR3 runs to 13 residues. Trimming shortened V by 1 base and J by 1 base, and 4 bases separated the two germline ends. Germline lookup yields CDR1 SGHVS and CDR2 FNYEAQ. Here the CDR3 DNA reads TGTGCCAGCAGCTTAGGTCCCCAAGAGACCCAGTACTTC. Encoded protein: CASSLGPQETQYF.

CDR3 loop: CASSYGRAGTGELFF. DNA for the CDR3: TGTGCCAGCAGTTACGGGAGGGCGGGCACCGGGGAGCTGTTTTTT. This chain uses TRBV6-5 with TRBJ2-2; the match to TRBD2 covers 7 bases. The CDR3 consists of 15 residues. The germline gives CDR1 MNHEY, CDR2 SVGAGI. V dropped 2 bases and J dropped 4; count of bases not matched to a gene: 4.

V and J are TRBV5-4 and TRBJ1-1; no clear D. V was pared by 2 bases and J by 5 bases, with 10 bases between. The CDR3 covers 13 residues. Looked up from germline, CDR1 is SGHNT and CDR2 is YYREEE (reference sequence). As DNA, the CDR3 is TGTGCCAGCAGCTTTAAAGGGAGAACTGAAGCTTTCTTT. This codes for CASSFKGRTEAFF.

This clone was seen a handful of times. This chain connects TRBV9 to TRBJ1-5, with a possible D match to TRBD1 (5 bases). The V gene's germline CDR1 is SGDLS and CDR2 YYNGEE. The CDR3 length is 15 residues. V was cut by 4 bases and J by 0 bases, with 11 bases left in between. CDR3 sequence: CASSPDSYSNQPQHF. Here the CDR3 DNA reads TGTGCCAGCAGCCCAGACAGTTATAGCAATCAGCCCCAGCATTTT. Drawing the rest from reference TRBV9 and TRBJ1-5, the complete variable domain is DSGVTQTPKHLITATGQRVTLRCSPRSGDLSVYWYQQSLDQGLQFLIQYYNGEERAKGNILERFSAQQFPDLHSELNLSSLELGDSALYFCASSPDSYSNQPQHFGDGTRLSIL.

The J gene is TRBJ1-1, the V gene TRBV9, with TRBD1 as a possible D gene (6 bases). This CDR3 is built from 15 residues. Trimming removed 0 bases from V and 5 bases from J, with 14 bases in between. Germline CDR1 is SGDLS and CDR2 is YYNGEE. This chain's CDR3 is CASSVELGARTEAFF. The DNA for the CDR3 is TGTGCCAGCAGCGTAGAGCTGGGGGCGCGGACTGAAGCTTTCTTT.

This chain joins TRBV5-5 and TRBJ2-7, with D possibly being TRBD1 (5 bases). The CDR3 runs 15 residues. V shed 0 bases and J shed 4 bases, with 14 bases lying between them. From germline, CDR1 is SGHKS and CDR2 YYEKEE (reference sequence). The CDR3 loop reads CASSLVVGLGYEQYF. In DNA, the CDR3 is TGTGCCAGCAGCTTGGTGGTGGGGCTCGGTTACGAGCAGTACTTC.